Each of the 20 T cell receptor beta chains below was sequenced from the same sample in a study of T cell changes during pregnancy in multiple sclerosis (dated by TCRdb to 2018 to 2020). The library was made by the immunoSEQ multiplex PCR assay. TCRdb obtained this table from immuneACCESS and retained in-frame rearrangements with V and J assigned. These tables miss some clones; where compared with another copy, unresolved V genes account for less than half of the shortfall, and the remainder is unexplained. In this sample the table shows about 99,000 clones, roughly nine tenths of which occur a single time. The ten largest clones take up around 0.84% of the sample. Sequencing used peripheral blood, obtained after pregnancy. The receptors were sampled from a female donor with multiple sclerosis, enrolled in a pregnancy study.

The genes are TRBV6-6 and TRBJ1-5; D might be TRBD1 (6 bases). V was trimmed by 7 bases and J by 0 bases, leaving 16 bases between them. Looked up from germline, CDR1 is MNHNY and CDR2 is SVGAGI (reference sequence). CDR3 length equals 16 residues. Here the CDR3 reads CASNNGQTYSNQPQHF. The CDR3, as DNA: TGTGCCAGCAACAATGGACAGACCTATAGCAATCAGCCCCAGCATTTT.

The chain carries TRBV19 and TRBJ2-3; D perhaps matches TRBD1 (5 bases). CDR1 is LNHDA, CDR2 SQIVND, per germline (reference sequence). CDR3 size: 15 residues. Trimming removed 2 bases at V and 1 base at J, with 10 bases between. CDR3 DNA: TGTGCCAGTAGTATACAGGGTCCCGGCACAGATACGCAGTATTTT. Protein product: CASSIQGPGTDTQYF.

J is TRBJ2-1 and V is TRBV9; the D gene is possibly TRBD1 (5 bases). In germline, CDR1 is SGDLS, CDR2 YYNGEE. The CDR3 loop spans 15 amino acids. The V and J ends lost 0 bases and 4 bases respectively, with 11 bases between them. CDR3 protein: CASSVDRMGYNEQFF. Here the CDR3 DNA reads TGTGCCAGCAGCGTAGACAGGATGGGGTACAATGAGCAGTTCTTC.

The V and J genes are TRBV7-2 and TRBJ2-1; no firm D call. The CDR3 consists of 13 residues. Germline V lookup: CDR1 SGHTA, CDR2 FQGNSA. V was cut by 0 bases and J by 9 bases, with 9 bases left in between. The CDR3, as DNA: TGTGCCAGCAGCTTAGCGCGATTCGGTGAGCAGTTCTTC. Encoded protein: CASSLARFGEQFF.

The chain has TRBV19 and TRBJ2-1; D not resolved. V dropped 0 bases and J dropped 12 bases, with 6 bases sitting between them. Germline values: CDR1 LNHDA, CDR2 SQIVND (reference sequence). CDR3 length equals 11 residues. CDR3 sequence reads: CASSIDRRQFF. DNA of the CDR3: TGTGCCAGTAGTATAGATCGTCGGCAGTTCTTC. The whole variable domain, remainder taken from reference TRBV19 and TRBJ2-1, is DGGITQSPKYLFRKEGQNVTLSCEQNLNHDAMYWYRQDPGQGLRLIYYSQIVNDFQKGDIAEGYSVSREKKESFPLTVTSAQKNPTAFYLCASSIDRRQFFGPGTRLTVL.

V is TRBV19 and J is TRBJ2-1; D is perhaps TRBD1 (5 bases). CDR3 size: 15 residues. The germline V gene has CDR1 LNHDA and CDR2 SQIVND (reference sequence). The V and J ends lost 3 bases and 1 base respectively, with 10 bases between them. DNA of the CDR3: TGTGCCAGTAGTATGGTCCAGGGATCCTACAATGAGCAGTTCTTC. Translation gives CASSMVQGSYNEQFF.

In this sample, this clone turned up a few times. The rearrangement uses TRBV30 and TRBJ1-1, with 8 bases that match TRBD1. Trimming at V came to 2 bases and at J to 4 bases, leaving 3 bases not matched to a gene. CDR1 and CDR2 (germline): GTSNPN, SVGIG (reference sequence). This CDR3 has 13 amino acids. The CDR3 reads CAWSRTGSTEAFF. The CDR3 DNA reads TGTGCCTGGAGTAGGACAGGGTCCACTGAAGCTTTCTTT. Full variable domain (rest looked up from reference TRBV30 and TRBJ1-1): SQTIHQWPATLVQPVGSPLSLECTVEGTSNPNLYWYRQAAGRGLQLLFYSVGIGQISSEVPQNLSASRPQDRQFILSSKKLLLSDSGFYLCAWSRTGSTEAFFGQGTRLTVV.

V usage is TRBV4-1 and J usage is TRBJ2-1; 8 nucleotides line up with TRBD2. The CDR3 has 22 residues. Germline CDR1 reads MGHRA; CDR2 reads YSYEKL. The trim removed 0 bases at V and 2 bases at J, leaving 21 bases unmatched. The CDR3, as DNA: TGCGCCAGCAGCCAAGAGGGAACTATGGGGGGCATGGCGGGAGGTCCCTACAATGAGCAGTTCTTC. Translating it yields CASSQEGTMGGMAGGPYNEQFF.

In this sample, this clone turned up once. The chain carries TRBV19 and TRBJ1-2, with TRBD1 as a possible D gene (5 bases). V was trimmed by 3 bases and J by 1 base, leaving 12 bases between them. CDR1 and CDR2 from the germline V gene are LNHDA and SQIVND (reference sequence). The CDR3 is made up of 15 amino acids. The CDR3 sequence: CASSISSGGNYGYTF. Here the CDR3 DNA reads TGTGCCAGTAGTATTTCATCGGGGGGTAACTATGGCTACACCTTC. The variable domain in full, completed from reference TRBV19 and TRBJ1-2, reads DGGITQSPKYLFRKEGQNVTLSCEQNLNHDAMYWYRQDPGQGLRLIYYSQIVNDFQKGDIAEGYSVSREKKESFPLTVTSAQKNPTAFYLCASSISSGGNYGYTFGSGTRLTVV.

J is TRBJ2-7 and V is TRBV5-1; 10 positions match TRBD1. V lost 0 bases to trimming and J lost 4 bases; unmatched junction nucleotides: 4. CDR3 length: 15 amino acids. Germline assignment: CDR1 SGHRS and CDR2 YFSETQ. The CDR3 sequence is CASSLAGQGVYEQYF. The CDR3 DNA follows: TGCGCCAGCAGCTTGGCCGGACAGGGGGTATACGAGCAGTACTTC. The whole variable domain, filled in from reference TRBV5-1 and TRBJ2-7, reads KAGVTQTPRYLIKTRGQQVTLSCSPISGHRSVSWYQQTPGQGLQFLFEYFSETQRNKGNFPGRFSGRQFSNSRSEMNVSTLELGDSALYLCASSLAGQGVYEQYFGPGTRLTVT.

This chain joins TRBV12-5 and TRBJ2-4, with no clear D. The CDR3 is 16 amino acids. Germline CDR1 reads LGHNT; CDR2 reads FRNRAP. Trimming shortened V by 5 bases and J by 0 bases, and 14 bases separated the two germline ends. CDR3 sequence reads: CASGQDRSLAKNIQYF. The CDR3 DNA follows: TGTGCTAGTGGTCAGGATCGAAGCTTAGCCAAAAACATTCAGTACTTC.

This chain links TRBV7-2 with TRBJ2-7, with 7 bases fitting TRBD1. Per germline, CDR1 SGHTA and CDR2 FQGNSA. The CDR3 sequence is 16 residues long. After removal of 6 bases from V and 3 bases from J, the junction contained 14 bases not matched to a gene. The CDR3 spells CASRVAHRAGGYEQYF. The CDR3 DNA sequence: TGTGCCAGCAGGGTGGCCCACCGGGCAGGGGGCTACGAGCAGTACTTC. Full variable domain (missing parts from reference TRBV7-2 and TRBJ2-7): GAGVSQSPSNKVTEKGKDVELRCDPISGHTALYWYRQSLGQGLEFLIYFQGNSAPDKSGLPSDRFSAERTGGSVSTLTIQRTQQEDSAVYLCASRVAHRAGGYEQYFGPGTRLTVT.

The rearrangement uses TRBV5-1 and TRBJ2-5; TRBD1 matches 10 bases. The CDR3 consists of 15 residues. The trim removed 4 bases at V and 5 bases at J, leaving 8 bases unmatched. CDR1 and CDR2 (germline): SGHRS, YFSETQ. The CDR3 region is CASSPPGQGGETQYF. Written as DNA, the CDR3 is TGCGCCAGCAGCCCTCCCGGACAGGGGGGCGAGACCCAGTACTTC.

This rearrangement joins TRBV5-5 to TRBJ2-1, with D possibly matching TRBD1 (5 bases). The germline V and J ends were trimmed by 1 base and 0 bases, with 8 bases remaining between them. The CDR3 loop spans 15 amino acids. Germline CDR1 SGHKS, CDR2 YYEKEE (reference sequence). CDR3 in amino acids: CASSLTGGSYNEQFF. The CDR3 region has the DNA TGTGCCAGCAGCTTGACAGGCGGCTCCTACAATGAGCAGTTCTTC.

This sequence joins TRBV4-2 and TRBJ2-5; TRBD2 matches 7 bases. CDR1 is LGHNA and CDR2 is YNFKEQ in the germline V gene. V was pared by 3 bases and J by 1 base, with 5 bases of the junction left unmatched. This CDR3 is built from 15 residues. The CDR3 region is CASSQIRTSQETQYF. The CDR3 DNA sequence: TGTGCCAGCAGCCAGATACGGACTAGCCAAGAGACCCAGTACTTC.

The chain uses TRBV6-6 and TRBJ2-1; 11 bases line up with TRBD2. CDR1 is MNHNY and CDR2 is SVGAGI in the germline V gene (reference sequence). Trimming at V came to 6 bases and at J to 5 bases, leaving 6 bases not matched to a gene. This CDR3 has 15 amino acids. CDR3 protein: CASSPGTSGHNEQFF. In nucleotides, the CDR3 is TGTGCCAGCAGCCCCGGGACTAGCGGTCACAATGAGCAGTTCTTC.

The genes are TRBV29-1 and TRBJ2-7, with 10 positions matching TRBD2. Germline V gives CDR1 SQVTM, CDR2 ANQGSEA. The V segment lost 6 bases and the J segment 3 bases; nucleotides outside the gene matches: 5. CDR3 length: 13 amino acids. In DNA form, the CDR3 reads TGCAGCGTCCTAGCGGGAGAGGGCTACGAGCAGTACTTC. Its protein is CSVLAGEGYEQYF.

This chain joins TRBV4-2 and TRBJ2-3, with a tentative D call TRBD1 (5 bases). Germline CDR1 is LGHNA and CDR2 is YNFKEQ. V was clipped by 1 base and J by 3 bases, with 8 bases between them. This CDR3 spans 14 amino acids. The CDR3 region has the DNA TGTGCCAGCAGCCAAGTTGGGGCAACAGATACGCAGTATTTT. Translating gives CASSQVGATDTQYF.

The V and J genes are TRBV18 and TRBJ1-4; D call uncertain. This CDR3 is built from 11 residues. The germline CDR1 and CDR2 sequences are KGHSH and LQKENI. Trimming shortened V by 3 bases and J by 8 bases, and 4 bases separated the two germline ends. The CDR3 is CASSPREKLFF. For the CDR3, the DNA is TGTGCCAGCTCACCGAGGGAAAAACTGTTTTTT. The variable domain in full, completed from reference TRBV18 and TRBJ1-4, reads NAGVMQNPRHLVRRRGQEARLRCSPMKGHSHVYWYRQLPEEGLKFMVYLQKENIIDESGMPKERFSAEFPKEGPSILRIQQVVRGDSAAYFCASSPREKLFFGSGTQLSVL.

The chain is built from TRBV28 and TRBJ2-4; D perhaps matches TRBD1 (6 bases). Germline CDR1 reads MDHEN; CDR2 reads SYDVKM. V lost 7 bases and J 10 bases, leaving 20 bases between the germline ends. CDR3 length equals 14 residues. In nucleotides, the CDR3 is TGTGCCAGCACCAAACCGGGACAACCATGGATTCAGTACTTC. As protein: CASTKPGQPWIQYF.